The 32 T cell receptor beta chains listed next were all sequenced from one sample in a study of CD8 T cells in ankylosing spondylitis. Using its own MiXCR run on the 5' RACE reads, TCRdb lists one record per CDR3 protein. The sample shows around 150,000 distinct CDR3 sequences, roughly 30% of them seen only once. Source material: synovial fluid, either unsorted or a sorted T cell fraction (not recorded which). The receptors were sampled from a male donor with ankylosing spondylitis.

As DNA, the CDR3 is TGTGCCGGGGCCCAGGGGGGAGCGGTAAGCACTGAAGCTTTCTTT. Its translation: CAGAQGGAVSTEAFF. This chain links TRBV7-9 with TRBJ1-1, with 7 bases fitting TRBD1. CDR1 is SEHNR, CDR2 FQNEAQ, per germline (reference sequence). V dropped 11 bases and J dropped 4; count of bases not matched to a gene: 16. This CDR3 contains 15 residues.

This clonotype was seen more than once but under ten times. The chain carries TRBV3-1 and TRBJ2-7; D gene uncertain. Per the germline V gene, CDR1 is LGHDT and CDR2 is YNNKEL (reference sequence). CDR3 size: 15 residues. V gave up 7 bases and J gave up 0 bases, with 16 bases separating them. The CDR3 nucleotides are TGTGCCAGCACCACGACGGGTGCCGGCTCCTACGAGCAGTACTTC. Translation: CASTTTGAGSYEQYF.

The chain links TRBV6-1 to TRBJ2-5; 12 nucleotides agree with TRBD2. CDR1 and CDR2 from the germline V gene are MNHNS and SASEGT. V trimming: 8 bases; J trimming: 4 bases; junction bases outside the gene matches: 5. CDR3 length: 14 amino acids. CDR3 region: CASASGRVGETQYF. CDR3 coding DNA: TGTGCCAGCGCTAGCGGGAGGGTCGGAGAGACCCAGTACTTC.

In its sample, this clonotype was seen a few times. The chain combines TRBV28 with TRBJ1-2, with D maybe TRBD1 (5 bases). V lost 9 bases and J 8 bases, leaving 16 bases between the germline ends. Germline CDR1 MDHEN, CDR2 SYDVKM. The CDR3 covers 12 residues. The CDR3 here is CARASGPEGYTF. CDR3 nucleotide sequence: TGTGCCAGAGCATCGGGACCTGAAGGCTACACCTTC.

This rearrangement joins TRBV20-1 to TRBJ2-1, with TRBD2 matching 12 bases. The CDR3 runs 14 residues. Germline assignment: CDR1 DFQATT and CDR2 SNEGSKA (reference sequence). Trimming took 5 bases from V and 4 from J; bases not matched to a gene: 3. The CDR3 loop is CSALTSGRYNEQFF. CDR3 DNA sequence: TGCAGTGCTCTCACTAGCGGGAGGTACAATGAGCAGTTCTTC.

The rearrangement links TRBV6-1 to TRBJ1-5; possibly TRBD1 for D (5 bases). Trimming removed 4 bases from V and 1 base from J, with 5 bases in between. CDR3 length: 13 amino acids. CDR1 MNHNS and CDR2 SASEGT come from the germline V gene. CDR3 residues: CASSGQSNQPQHF. The CDR3 DNA reads as TGTGCCAGCAGTGGACAGAGCAATCAGCCCCAGCATTTT.

This clonotype was observed many times. This chain links TRBV28 with TRBJ1-5; D is undetermined. This CDR3 has 13 residues. The V end was cut by 7 bases, the J end by 4 bases, with 11 bases between. The V gene's germline CDR1 is MDHEN and CDR2 SYDVKM. This CDR3 reads CASTLLGNQPQHF. CDR3 coding DNA: TGTGCCAGCACCCTTCTGGGGAATCAGCCCCAGCATTTT.

There are many counts of this clonotype. In nucleotides, the CDR3 is TGTGCCAGCAGTGCCCGGGGGGGTATGAACACTGAAGCTTTCTTT. It encodes CASSARGGMNTEAFF. The chain recombines TRBV2 with TRBJ1-1; tentatively, D is TRBD1 (5 bases). The CDR3 sequence is 15 residues long. The V end was cut by 4 bases, the J end by 0 bases, with 12 bases between. CDR1 and CDR2 (germline): SNHLY, FYNNEI. The variable domain in full, with the rest retrieved from reference TRBV2 and TRBJ1-1, is EPEVTQTPSHQVTQMGQEVILRCVPISNHLYFYWYRQILGQKVEFLVSFYNNEISEKSEIFDDQFSVERPDGSNFTLKIRSTKLEDSAMYFCASSARGGMNTEAFFGQGTRLTVV.

This clonotype was picked up a small number of times. J is TRBJ1-1 and V is TRBV11-3; D is perhaps TRBD1 (5 bases). V lost 3 bases to trimming and J lost 4 bases, with 12 bases between them. Germline V gene lookup returns CDR1 SGHNT and CDR2 YENEEA. The CDR3 length is 14 residues. CDR3 bases: TGTGCCAGCAGCTTGGCAGGGTCGATCACTGAAGCTTTCTTT. Amino acid sequence: CASSLAGSITEAFF.

V and J are TRBV6-1 and TRBJ1-4; 12 nucleotides match TRBD1. The CDR3 has 16 amino acids. Germline V gene sequence: CDR1 MNHNS, CDR2 SASEGT. The trim removed 6 bases at V and 10 bases at J, leaving 12 bases unmatched. The CDR3 protein is CASRRGAGQGAGKLFF. DNA for the CDR3: TGTGCCAGCAGGAGGGGGGCGGGACAGGGGGCCGGAAAACTGTTTTTT.

This rearrangement joins TRBV7-9 to TRBJ2-1; 13 bases map to TRBD2. There are 16 residues in the CDR3. The germline V gene encodes CDR1 SEHNR and CDR2 FQNEAQ (reference sequence). V trimming: 4 bases; J trimming: 8 bases; junction bases outside the gene matches: 8. CDR3 DNA: TGTGCCAGCAGCTATACTAGCGGGAGGGTTAGCGATGAGCAGTTCTTC. This sequence encodes CASSYTSGRVSDEQFF.

This chain links TRBV28 with TRBJ2-7; D possibly corresponds to TRBD2 (6 bases). CDR3 length: 14 amino acids. The V end was cut by 7 bases, the J end by 0 bases, with 13 bases between. Germline loops: CDR1 MDHEN, CDR2 SYDVKM. The CDR3 DNA is TGTGCCAGCATCGGGGGACGGCGCTCCTACGAGCAGTACTTC. Translation gives CASIGGRRSYEQYF.

The rearrangement links TRBV6-2 or TRBV6-3 to TRBJ2-7; 10 bases match TRBD2. The CDR3 totals 16 residues. Looked up from germline, CDR1 is MNHEY and CDR2 is SVGEGT. J was trimmed by 2 bases and V by 7 bases; bases with no gene match: 11. The CDR3 DNA reads TGTGCCAGCAACCCCTTCGGACTAGCGGCTACCTACGAGCAGTACTTC. Its protein product is CASNPFGLAATYEQYF.

CDR3 region: CASSLVVGTGVTEAFF. The CDR3 DNA reads TGTGCCAGCAGCTTGGTGGTAGGAACAGGTGTCACTGAAGCTTTCTTT. The rearrangement uses TRBV5-6 and TRBJ1-1; D is possibly TRBD1 (5 bases). The V end was cut by 0 bases, the J end by 4 bases, with 16 bases between. The CDR3 is made up of 16 amino acids. From germline, CDR1 is SGHDT and CDR2 YYEEEE.

This clonotype turned up a few times. The chain carries TRBV20-1 and TRBJ2-1; 15 bases map to TRBD2. Germline CDR1 is DFQATT and CDR2 is SNEGSKA (reference sequence). J was trimmed by 0 bases and V by 6 bases; bases with no gene match: 9. The CDR3 consists of 18 residues. The CDR3 DNA is TGCAGTGCCCAGGGACTAGCGGGGGGCCAGAGCTCCTACAATGAGCAGTTCTTC. It codes for CSAQGLAGGQSSYNEQFF.

The chain joins TRBV25-1 to TRBJ2-1, with D possibly TRBD1 on 5 matching bases. The CDR3 has 13 residues. Germline CDR1 MGHDK, CDR2 SYGVNS. V lost 2 bases, J lost 15 bases, and 17 bases lay in between. CDR3 sequence reads: CASSEPQSGRGFF. CDR3 nucleotide sequence: TGTGCCAGCAGTGAACCTCAATCGGGTAGGGGGTTCTTC.

V gene TRBV20-1 combines with J gene TRBJ2-3, with a tentative D call TRBD2 (6 bases). CDR3 length: 15 amino acids. Trimming removed 2 bases from V and 4 bases from J, with 16 bases in between. Germline V CDR1 and CDR2: DFQATT, SNEGSKA (reference sequence). This CDR3 is CSARFRGKTSDTQYF. CDR3 sequence (DNA): TGCAGTGCTAGATTCCGCGGGAAGACTTCAGATACGCAGTATTTT.

The rearrangement uses TRBV7-2 and TRBJ1-4, with 8 bases aligning to TRBD1. Trimming removed 1 base from V and 8 bases from J; junction bases left unmatched: 6. Germline CDR1 is SGHTA and CDR2 is FQGNSA. The CDR3 covers 15 residues. Here the CDR3 reads CASSLEGRGREKLFF. The CDR3 region has the DNA TGTGCCAGCAGCTTAGAAGGCAGGGGGCGCGAAAAACTGTTTTTT.

At least ten counts were recorded for this clonotype. The gene calls are TRBV20-1 and TRBJ2-7, with 10 bases identical to TRBD2. CDR1 is DFQATT and CDR2 is SNEGSKA in the germline V gene (reference sequence). The CDR3 covers 15 residues. J was trimmed by 3 bases and V by 0 bases; bases with no gene match: 5. CDR3 region: CSARDPLAGVYEQYF. Written as DNA, the CDR3 is TGCAGTGCTAGAGATCCGCTAGCGGGGGTCTACGAGCAGTACTTC.

This clonotype occurred a few times. This chain connects TRBV28 to TRBJ1-4; TRBD1 matches 10 bases. Per germline, CDR1 MDHEN and CDR2 SYDVKM. V lost 5 bases and J lost 5; bases outside the gene matches: 8. The CDR3 length is 16 residues. The CDR3 loop reads CASSPPLGQGNEKLFF. CDR3 bases: TGTGCCAGCAGTCCCCCCTTGGGACAGGGGAATGAAAAACTGTTTTTT.

The chain recombines TRBV5-1 with TRBJ1-2, with D possibly matching TRBD1 (5 bases). The V gene lost 2 bases and the J gene lost 3 bases, with 11 bases spanning the gap. The germline gives CDR1 SGHRS, CDR2 YFSETQ. The CDR3 sequence is 14 residues long. The CDR3 spells CASSLIATDYGYTF. In nucleotides, the CDR3 is TGCGCCAGCAGCTTAATCGCGACAGACTATGGCTACACCTTC. The full variable domain, rest sourced from reference TRBV5-1 and TRBJ1-2, is KAGVTQTPRYLIKTRGQQVTLSCSPISGHRSVSWYQQTPGQGLQFLFEYFSETQRNKGNFPGRFSGRQFSNSRSEMNVSTLELGDSALYLCASSLIATDYGYTFGSGTRLTVV.

This chain connects TRBV20-1 to TRBJ2-3; 7 positions match TRBD2. This CDR3 region has 13 residues. V lost 3 bases and J lost 4; bases outside the gene matches: 4. Germline-derived CDR1 and CDR2 are DFQATT and SNEGSKA (reference sequence). The CDR3 region is CSASGRFSDTQYF. As DNA, the CDR3 is TGCAGTGCTAGCGGGAGGTTTTCAGATACGCAGTATTTT.

V usage is TRBV20-1 and J usage is TRBJ1-1; 7 bases match TRBD1. The CDR3 extends over 13 amino acids. With 6 bases clipped from V and 1 base from J, the junction kept 5 bases outside the gene matches. CDR1 is DFQATT, CDR2 SNEGSKA, per germline (reference sequence). The DNA of the CDR3 is TGCAGTGCGGAAAGGACAGGGAACACTGAAGCTTTCTTT. Translated: CSAERTGNTEAFF.

This clonotype appeared a few times. The V gene is TRBV28, the J gene TRBJ1-6; D gene unclear. This CDR3 region has 13 residues. CDR1 and CDR2 from the germline V gene are MDHEN and SYDVKM. The germline V and J ends were trimmed by 7 bases and 8 bases, with 12 bases remaining between them. The CDR3 loop is CASTLRSDSPLHF. The DNA for the CDR3 is TGTGCCAGCACTCTCAGATCGGATTCACCCCTCCACTTT. Complete variable domain (other parts from reference TRBV28 and TRBJ1-6): DVKVTQSSRYLVKRTGEKVFLECVQDMDHENMFWYRQDPGLGLRLIYFSYDVKMKEKGDIPEGYSVSREKKERFSLILESASTNQTSMYLCASTLRSDSPLHFGNGTRLTVT.

The CDR3 DNA reads as TGTGCCATCAGTGAGGGGGGTTGGGGGAGCCAAGAGACCCAGTACTTC. Residues: CAISEGGWGSQETQYF. This chain uses TRBV10-3 with TRBJ2-5, with D tentatively TRBD1 or TRBD2 (5 bases each). V was cut by 2 bases and J by 1 base, with 14 bases left in between. Germline values: CDR1 ENHRY, CDR2 SYGVKD. This CDR3 has 16 residues.

The chain links TRBV11-2 to TRBJ1-2, with D possibly matching TRBD1 (6 bases). The V end was cut by 5 bases, the J end by 1 base, with 14 bases between. Germline V gives CDR1 SGHAT, CDR2 FQNNGV. This CDR3 is 15 amino acids long. The CDR3 here is CASSLDRLHNYGYTF. In nucleotides, the CDR3 is TGTGCCAGCAGCCTCGACAGGCTCCATAACTATGGCTACACCTTC. Full variable domain (missing parts from reference TRBV11-2 and TRBJ1-2): EAGVAQSPRYKIIEKRQSVAFWCNPISGHATLYWYQQILGQGPKLLIQFQNNGVVDDSQLPKDRFSAERLKGVDSTLKIQPAKLEDSAVYLCASSLDRLHNYGYTFGSGTRLTVV.

This clonotype was seen once. V is TRBV6-1 and J is TRBJ1-4; TRBD1 aligns across 10 bases. The CDR3 totals 14 residues. J was trimmed by 9 bases and V by 5 bases; bases with no gene match: 6. Looked up from germline, CDR1 is MNHNS and CDR2 is SASEGT. The CDR3 bases are TGTGCCAGCAGTATGACAGGGGGCAACAAAAAACTGTTTTTT. Protein sequence: CASSMTGGNKKLFF.

This clonotype was found many times. The J gene is TRBJ2-7, the V gene TRBV6-2 or TRBV6-3; no clear D gene. Trimming removed 2 bases from V and 4 bases from J, with 6 bases in between. The CDR3 is 12 amino acids. Germline V lookup: CDR1 MNHEY, CDR2 SVGEGT. The CDR3 sequence is CASSYRLYEQYF. The DNA of the CDR3 is TGTGCCAGCAGTTACAGATTATACGAGCAGTACTTC.

This clonotype was seen more than once but under ten times. This rearrangement joins TRBV29-1 to TRBJ1-2; D is ambiguous. The CDR3 extends over 13 amino acids. V was trimmed by 2 bases and J by 1 base, leaving 8 bases between them. Germline V CDR1 and CDR2: SQVTM, ANQGSEA. CDR3 protein: CSVEWQINYGYTF. Here the CDR3 DNA reads TGCAGCGTTGAATGGCAGATTAACTATGGCTACACCTTC.

The chain is built from TRBV4-2 and TRBJ1-6; D may be TRBD1 (6 bases). The V and J ends lost 0 bases and 6 bases respectively, with 15 bases between them. CDR3 length equals 17 residues. Germline CDR1 is LGHNA and CDR2 is YNFKEQ. CDR3 in amino acids: CASSQDITGFGNSPLHF. The CDR3 region has the DNA TGTGCCAGCAGCCAAGATATTACAGGGTTTGGTAATTCACCCCTCCACTTT.

CDR3: CASSYGDRVGEQYF. Here the CDR3 DNA reads TGTGCCAGCAGTTACGGGGACAGGGTTGGCGAGCAGTACTTC. This chain uses TRBV6-5 with TRBJ2-7, with 9 bases fitting TRBD1. V trimming: 2 bases; J trimming: 6 bases; junction bases outside the gene matches: 5. The CDR3 spans 14 residues. Per the germline V gene, CDR1 is MNHEY and CDR2 is SVGAGI.

V usage is TRBV11-2 and J usage is TRBJ1-2; D is unresolved. This CDR3 contains 13 residues. Germline V gives CDR1 SGHAT, CDR2 FQNNGV. V was cut by 1 base and J by 1 base, with 4 bases left in between. CDR3 sequence reads: CASSLVLNYGYTF. The CDR3, as DNA: TGTGCCAGCAGCTTAGTGCTTAACTATGGCTACACCTTC.